The 27 T cell receptor beta chains below were found in one sample sequenced in a study of blood T cell repertoires in COVID-19. Using immunoSEQ multiplex PCR, the repertoire was profiled, and TCRdb retains in-frame clones only, with some absent. The sample yields about 280,000 clones, 70% to 90% seen once. Input material: peripheral blood. The origin of the receptors is a woman in her 30s who had recovered from COVID-19.

This clone was seen a single time. This chain joins TRBV28 and TRBJ2-7; 9 bases are a match to TRBD1. The CDR3 consists of 15 residues. Germline V CDR1 and CDR2: MDHEN, SYDVKM. J gave up 3 bases and V 5 bases, and 8 bases lay outside the gene matches. This CDR3 reads CASSPTGTGFYEQYF. The CDR3 DNA sequence: TGTGCCAGCAGTCCAACCGGGACAGGGTTCTACGAGCAGTACTTC.

V usage is TRBV29-1 and J usage is TRBJ2-1; 7 bases map to TRBD2. CDR1 is SQVTM, CDR2 ANQGSEA, per germline. The CDR3 is made up of 13 amino acids. V lost 6 bases, J lost 8 bases, and 10 bases stayed unmatched. CDR3 residues: CSVWAGERDEQFF. CDR3 DNA: TGCAGCGTGTGGGCGGGAGAGAGGGATGAGCAGTTCTTC.

This chain connects TRBV27 to TRBJ2-7; possible D gene TRBD1, 6 bases. In germline, CDR1 is MNHEY, CDR2 SMNVEV (reference sequence). CDR3 size: 13 residues. Trimming cost V 4 bases and J 6 bases, with 13 bases left between them. The CDR3 loop is CASSSLQGSEQYF. DNA of the CDR3: TGTGCCAGCAGTTCACTACAGGGTAGCGAGCAGTACTTC.

This clone appeared once. The V call is TRBV6-4, the J call TRBJ2-5; D is ambiguous. From germline, CDR1 is MRHNA and CDR2 SNTAGT. The V end lost 2 bases, the J end lost 1 base, and 5 bases lay between the germline ends. This CDR3 spans 13 amino acids. The CDR3 DNA reads TGTGCCAGCAGTGACAGCATCCAAGAGACCCAGTACTTC. Translating gives CASSDSIQETQYF.

The V and J genes are TRBV12-3 or TRBV12-4 and TRBJ1-1, with TRBD1 as a possible D gene (5 bases). V lost 5 bases and J lost 1, with 8 bases in between. The CDR3 is 13 amino acids. The CDR3 spells CASSERGNTEAFF. CDR3 sequence (DNA): TGTGCCAGCAGTGAAAGGGGGAACACTGAAGCTTTCTTT.

The V and J genes are TRBV12-3 or TRBV12-4 and TRBJ1-2; D might be TRBD1 (5 bases). V dropped 2 bases and J dropped 7 bases, with 11 bases sitting between them. The CDR3 runs to 13 residues. The DNA for the CDR3 is TGTGCCAGCAGTTTACAGGGTAATCTTGGCTACACCTTC. Protein sequence: CASSLQGNLGYTF.

V is TRBV19 and J is TRBJ2-5; TRBD2 aligns across 7 bases. Per the germline V gene, CDR1 is LNHDA and CDR2 is SQIVND (reference sequence). Germline trimming cut 10 bases from V and 7 bases from J; bases unmatched to any gene: 6. CDR3 length equals 11 residues. The CDR3 here is CATMSGGTQYF. CDR3 nucleotide sequence: TGTGCCACTATGTCGGGGGGGACCCAGTACTTC.

This chain connects TRBV28 to TRBJ2-1; 7 bases map to TRBD2. CDR1 is MDHEN, CDR2 SYDVKM, per germline. Trimming cost V 4 bases and J 1 base; bases outside gene matches: 10. The CDR3 runs to 17 residues. The DNA for the CDR3 is TGTGCCAGCAGTTCCCCCACTAGCGCGGTTTCCTACAATGAGCAGTTCTTC. As protein: CASSSPTSAVSYNEQFF. Looking up the rest from reference TRBV28 and TRBJ2-1 gives the full variable domain: DVKVTQSSRYLVKRTGEKVFLECVQDMDHENMFWYRQDPGLGLRLIYFSYDVKMKEKGDIPEGYSVSREKKERFSLILESASTNQTSMYLCASSSPTSAVSYNEQFFGPGTRLTVL.

J is TRBJ2-2 and V is TRBV6-6; no clear D. V was clipped by 7 bases and J by 0 bases, with 9 bases between them. Germline-derived CDR1 and CDR2 are MNHNY and SVGAGI (reference sequence). There are 14 residues in the CDR3. The CDR3 bases are TGTGCCAGCAAGGAGCGAGCGAACACCGGGGAGCTGTTTTTT. It translates to CASKERANTGELFF.

This chain links TRBV4-1 with TRBJ2-1, with no clear D. The germline gives CDR1 MGHRA, CDR2 YSYEKL. With 0 bases removed from V and 0 bases from J, the gap between germline ends came to 6 bases. The CDR3 covers 15 residues. The CDR3 is CASSQDPSSYNEQFF. CDR3 coding DNA: TGCGCCAGCAGCCAAGATCCCAGCTCCTACAATGAGCAGTTCTTC.

The chain links TRBV7-9 to TRBJ2-7, with D perhaps matching TRBD2 (6 bases). The ends were cut back, 1 base at V and 2 bases at J, with 9 bases in the middle. Looked up from germline, CDR1 is SEHNR and CDR2 is FQNEAQ (reference sequence). The CDR3 sequence is 14 residues long. CDR3 residues: CASSLVGLTYEQYF. The CDR3 bases are TGTGCCAGCAGCTTAGTGGGACTTACCTACGAGCAGTACTTC.

The chain uses TRBV19 and TRBJ2-2; 11 nucleotides align to TRBD2. The trim removed 5 bases at V and 0 bases at J, leaving 5 bases unmatched. Germline V gene sequence: CDR1 LNHDA, CDR2 SQIVND (reference sequence). The CDR3 has 17 amino acids. CDR3 sequence reads: CASSAGLAGTNTGELFF. The CDR3 region has the DNA TGTGCCAGTAGTGCCGGACTAGCGGGTACGAACACCGGGGAGCTGTTTTTT.

The gene calls are TRBV29-1 and TRBJ2-5, with D possibly being TRBD2 (7 bases). Germline V lookup: CDR1 SQVTM, CDR2 ANQGSEA. The ends were cut back, 3 bases at V and 5 bases at J, with 10 bases in the middle. This CDR3 contains 12 residues. CDR3: CSVEWGGETQYF. CDR3 coding DNA: TGCAGCGTTGAGTGGGGGGGCGAGACCCAGTACTTC.

V usage is TRBV27 and J usage is TRBJ2-7; no definite D call. Per the germline V gene, CDR1 is MNHEY and CDR2 is SMNVEV (reference sequence). Trimming removed 1 base at V and 3 bases at J, with 7 bases between. CDR3 length: 13 amino acids. CDR3 region: CASSLLADYEQYF. DNA for the CDR3: TGTGCCAGCAGTTTATTGGCAGACTACGAGCAGTACTTC.

V and J are TRBV7-3 and TRBJ2-1, with no clear D. The germline V gene has CDR1 SGHTA and CDR2 FQGTGA. The CDR3 is 11 residues long. V gave up 5 bases and J gave up 8 bases, with 7 bases separating them. This chain's CDR3 is CASSRGDEQFF. CDR3 nucleotide sequence: TGTGCCAGCAGCCGCGGCGATGAGCAGTTCTTC.

V usage is TRBV5-1 and J usage is TRBJ1-2; D call uncertain. The CDR3 sequence is 13 residues long. The V gene lost 0 bases and the J gene lost 5 bases, with 8 bases spanning the gap. Looked up from germline, CDR1 is SGHRS and CDR2 is YFSETQ. CDR3 loop: CASSLDRSYGYTF. CDR3 DNA sequence: TGCGCCAGCAGCTTGGACAGATCGTATGGCTACACCTTC.

The CDR3 DNA reads TGTGCCAGCAGTTACTCGAGGGACAGCCTCTCCTACGAGCAGTACTTC. It encodes CASSYSRDSLSYEQYF. The chain is built from TRBV6-2 or TRBV6-3 and TRBJ2-7; 7 nucleotides agree with TRBD1. The CDR3 is made up of 16 amino acids. Germline CDR1 is MNHEY and CDR2 is SVGEGT. V was pared by 0 bases and J by 0 bases, with 5 bases of the junction left unmatched.

This chain connects TRBV27 to TRBJ2-5; possibly TRBD1 for D (5 bases). V lost 6 bases and J 0 bases, leaving 8 bases between the germline ends. Germline assignment: CDR1 MNHEY and CDR2 SMNVEV (reference sequence). This CDR3 region has 13 residues. The CDR3 DNA follows: TGTGCCAGCAGCGAGACAGACCAAGAGACCCAGTACTTC. This translates into CASSETDQETQYF.

This chain links TRBV7-9 with TRBJ1-1; 8 bases align to TRBD1. Germline CDR1 SEHNR, CDR2 FQNEAQ (reference sequence). CDR3 length equals 12 residues. Trimming cost V 8 bases and J 8 bases; bases outside gene matches: 7. The CDR3 nucleotides read TGTGCCAGCGGAACAGGGGGAAGCGAAGCTTTCTTT. Translated, it gives CASGTGGSEAFF.

CDR3 in DNA: TGTGCCAGCAGCCCTGTCCTAGCGGGAGAGTGGGAGACCCAGTACTTC. Translation gives CASSPVLAGEWETQYF. This chain links TRBV3-1 (or the pseudogene TRBV3-2) with TRBJ2-5; TRBD2 matches at 10 bases. The CDR3 has 16 residues. J lost 5 bases, V lost 4 bases, and 10 bases had no gene match. Germline V CDR1 and CDR2: LGHDT, YNNKEL (reference sequence).

This clone appeared a single time. The chain combines TRBV5-6 with TRBJ1-6; D unclear. Trimming took 5 bases from V and 7 from J, leaving 10 bases between them. Germline-derived CDR1 and CDR2 are SGHDT and YYEEEE. This CDR3 spans 13 amino acids. The CDR3 loop reads CASSQRLNSPLHF. The CDR3, as DNA: TGTGCCAGCAGTCAGAGGCTCAATTCACCCCTCCACTTT. Variable domain in full (rest from reference TRBV5-6 and TRBJ1-6): DAGVTQSPTHLIKTRGQQVTLRCSPKSGHDTVSWYQQALGQGPQFIFQYYEEEERQRGNFPDRFSGHQFPNYSSELNVNALLLGDSALYLCASSQRLNSPLHFGNGTRLTVT.

The chain is built from TRBV29-1 and TRBJ1-2, with 9 bases fitting TRBD1. The CDR3 totals 14 residues. Germline V lookup: CDR1 SQVTM, CDR2 ANQGSEA. The V and J ends lost 3 bases and 6 bases, in that order; junction bases with no gene match: 8. CDR3 coding DNA: TGCAGCGTTGATCGGGACAGGGTGGCGCATGGCTACACCTTC. Protein sequence: CSVDRDRVAHGYTF.

As to this clone: Other DNA variants within this sample encode the same CDR3. The rearrangement links TRBV5-1 to TRBJ1-1; 7 nucleotides line up with TRBD1. This CDR3 comprises 13 residues. V trimming: 1 base; J trimming: 3 bases; junction bases outside the gene matches: 0. CDR1 is SGHRS, CDR2 YFSETQ, per germline. CDR3 sequence: CASSLQGDTEAFF. CDR3 in DNA: TGCGCCAGCAGCTTGCAGGGGGACACTGAAGCTTTCTTT.

This chain uses TRBV29-1 with TRBJ1-1; tentative D call: TRBD1 (5 bases). Germline CDR1 SQVTM, CDR2 ANQGSEA. This CDR3 has 12 amino acids. Trimming took off 6 bases at V and 2 bases at J, with 10 bases between the two ends. The DNA for the CDR3 is TGCAGCGTGGGGGGGGTTAACACTGAAGCTTTCTTT. Translation gives CSVGGVNTEAFF.

The CDR3 spells CATSNRGQPQHF. CDR3 sequence (DNA): TGTGCCACCAGCAACCGGGGTCAGCCCCAGCATTTT. This chain connects TRBV15 to TRBJ1-5, with unresolved D. CDR1 is LNHNV and CDR2 is YYDKDF in the germline V gene (reference sequence). The CDR3 runs 12 residues. Trimming pared 4 bases from V and 6 bases from J, leaving 7 bases between.

The chain recombines TRBV4-2 with TRBJ2-1; 8 positions match TRBD2. The CDR3 length is 15 residues. V was clipped by 0 bases and J by 15 bases; unmatched bases: 13. Germline lookup yields CDR1 LGHNA and CDR2 YNFKEQ. For the CDR3, the DNA is TGTGCCAGCAGCCAAGAGTCTCAGAAGCGGGAGATTTTGTTCTTC. Amino acid sequence: CASSQESQKREILFF.

The CDR3 here is CASSFAGVNTEAFF. DNA for the CDR3: TGTGCCAGCAGTTTCGCAGGGGTGAACACTGAAGCTTTCTTT. The chain couples TRBV28 to TRBJ1-1, with a possible D match to TRBD1 (6 bases). Germline V gene sequence: CDR1 MDHEN, CDR2 SYDVKM. This CDR3 region has 14 residues. Trimming pared 3 bases from V and 0 bases from J, leaving 8 bases between.